The clone carrying this TCR beta chain was observed many times. Its cognate antigen is unknown. The entry originates in a study of T cells in Graves' hyperthyroidism and ophthalmopathy. Amplified regions were TCR beta CDR3 sequences from RNA transcripts. An initial round of RT-PCR targeting the TCR CDR3 relied on the HTBI primer set. From the multiplex PCR reads, TCRdb called clonotypes with MiXCR, one entry per CDR3 protein. In the table there are about 700,000 distinct CDR3 sequences, 14% of which are singletons. Study-wide points: Ophthalmopathy and stable hyperthyroidism were told apart by a 13 V-J model. Ophthalmopathy onset followed model prediction by a median about 6.5 months. Most expanded thyroid clonotypes above 0.001 recurred in blood.

J was trimmed by 0 bases and V by 1 base; bases with no gene match: 1. Germline V gene sequence: CDR1 KGHSH, CDR2 LQKENI. CDR3 length equals 16 residues. This sequence originates from a young woman with Graves' hyperthyroidism. V usage is TRBV18 and J usage is TRBJ2-7, with 12 bases lining up with TRBD2. The sample was blood. CDR3: CASSPRTSGASYEQYF. In nucleotides, the CDR3 is TGTGCCAGCTCACCACGGACTAGCGGGGCCTCCTACGAGCAGTACTTC. The full variable domain, with the rest looked up from reference TRBV18 and TRBJ2-7, is NAGVMQNPRHLVRRRGQEARLRCSPMKGHSHVYWYRQLPEEGLKFMVYLQKENIIDESGMPKERFSAEFPKEGPSILRIQQVVRGDSAAYFCASSPRTSGASYEQYFGPGTRLTVT.